The 32 T cell receptor beta chains in this list originate from one sample, sequenced in a study of tumor and adjacent non-tumor tissue in lung cancer. A modified ARM-PCR protocol with three rounds of nested PCR amplified TCRbeta. TCRdb processed the multiplex PCR reads anew with MiXCR; each CDR3 protein has one entry. The top ten clones hold 23% of a sample with 50,000 or so distinct CDR3 sequences, 70% to 80% of them seen once. No cell sorting was done before RNA was extracted from the tissue. The normal lung tissue was taken more than 3 cm from the tumor edge. The sequencing input was distant non-tumor lung tissue. Receptor source: a woman aged 60-75 years with non-small cell lung cancer.

This clonotype showed up just a few times. The gene calls are TRBV7-2 and TRBJ2-1, with 8 bases aligning to TRBD2. The CDR3 has 16 residues. Germline V gene data show CDR1 as SGHTA and CDR2 as FQGNSA. The trim removed 1 base at V and 4 bases at J, leaving 6 bases unmatched. The CDR3 bases are TGTGCCAGCAGCTTAGTCCCGGGGGGGGGATACAATGAGCAGTTCTTC. Protein sequence: CASSLVPGGGYNEQFF.

As regards this clonotype: At one end the junction does not follow the germline gene, possibly because of a read error. The V gene is TRBV28, the J gene TRBJ1-1; D gene ambiguous. Germline CDR1 MDHEN, CDR2 SYDVKM. There are 14 residues in the CDR3. In DNA, the CDR3 is TGTGCCAGCAGTTTACCTACAAAGAACACTGGAGCTTTCTTT. Translated, it gives CASSLPTKNTGAFF. Supplemented by reference TRBV28 and TRBJ1-1, the full variable domain reads DVKVTQSSRYLVKRTGEKVFLECVQDMDHENMFWYRQDPGLGLRLIYFSYDVKMKEKGDIPEGYSVSREKKERFSLILESASTNQTSMYLCASSLPTKNTGAFFGQGTRLTVV.

In its sample, this clonotype was seen a few times. The CDR3 bases are TGTGCCAGCAGTGTGCAGGGGACTAGGAGAATCGAGCAGTACTTC. Encoded protein: CASSVQGTRRIEQYF. The V call is TRBV12-3 or TRBV12-4, the J call TRBJ2-7; 8 nucleotides agree with TRBD2. There are 15 residues in the CDR3. The ends lost 5 bases at V and 6 bases at J; junction bases unmatched: 12.

A word on this clonotype: A read error may be the cause here, since a much bigger clone is one base away. The CDR3 DNA reads TGCAGTGCTAGAAATGAAGGTGGACTAGCCGGACTCAATGAGCAGTTCTTC. Its translation is CSARNEGGLAGLNEQFF. J is TRBJ2-1 and V is TRBV20-1; 8 bases align to TRBD2. Per the germline V gene, CDR1 is DFQATT and CDR2 is SNEGSKA (reference sequence). The CDR3 totals 17 residues. With 2 bases clipped from V and 6 bases from J, the junction kept 15 bases outside the gene matches.

As for this clonotype: One junction end disagrees with the germline gene, perhaps due to a read error. This chain connects TRBV6-2 or TRBV6-3 to TRBJ1-6; 7 nucleotides align to TRBD1. Germline V lookup: CDR1 MNHEY, CDR2 SVGEGT. This CDR3 has 14 residues. CDR3 residues: CASRLTGTNSPLHF. The CDR3 region has the DNA TGTGCAAGCAGGCTGACAGGGACAAATTCACCCCTCCACTTT.

Regarding this clonotype: No conserved phenylalanine or tryptophan is present at the end of the CDR3, so a read error is the likely explanation. The chain carries TRBV28 and TRBJ1-2, with a weak D call TRBD1 (5 bases). Deletions cut 7 bases from V and 4 bases from J, with 10 bases between. The germline V gene has CDR1 MDHEN and CDR2 SYDVKM. This CDR3 comprises 12 residues. The CDR3 reads CASNQGAYGYTS. The CDR3 nucleotides read TGTGCCAGCAATCAGGGAGCCTATGGCTACACCTCC.

This clonotype was observed at least ten times. The V gene is TRBV28, the J gene TRBJ2-7; TRBD2 is a possible D gene (6 bases). V lost 4 bases and J lost 0, with 13 bases in between. CDR3 size: 15 residues. Germline CDR1 is MDHEN and CDR2 is SYDVKM. CDR3 sequence: CASSSRGGPSYEQYF. The CDR3 coding sequence is TGTGCCAGCAGTTCCCGTGGAGGGCCCTCCTACGAGCAGTACTTC.

With regard to this clonotype: As the CDR3 is not closed by the conserved phenylalanine or tryptophan, this likely results from a read error. This rearrangement joins TRBV6-6 to TRBJ1-6; no clear D. This CDR3 contains 17 residues. Germline V gene data show CDR1 as MNHNY and CDR2 as SVGAGI (reference sequence). The CDR3 is CATTFDEESSYISPLHS. CDR3 sequence (DNA): TGTGCCACCACTTTTGATGAAGAGAGCTCCTATATTTCACCCCTCCACTCT.

A remark on this clonotype: At one of its ends the junction is not consistent with the germline gene, which may arise from a read error. The chain uses TRBV29-1 and TRBJ1-2; D is possibly TRBD1 (6 bases). The length of the CDR3 is 15 residues. Germline V gives CDR1 SQVTM, CDR2 ANQGSEA. The CDR3 protein is CSLEDWQGRMGGYTF. The DNA of the CDR3 is TGCAGCCTTGAAGATTGGCAGGGGCGGATGGGTGGCTACACGTTC.

This clonotype was observed many times. V and J are TRBV7-2 and TRBJ2-4, with D perhaps given as TRBD1 or TRBD2 (5 bases each). Trimming left V 6 bases short and J 4 bases short, with 16 bases between. Germline CDR1 SGHTA, CDR2 FQGNSA. The CDR3 has 15 residues. DNA of the CDR3: TGTGCCAGCAGTCAACGGGACGGCCAAAAAAACATTCAGTACTTC. As protein: CASSQRDGQKNIQYF.

A remark on this clonotype: Sequence at one end of the junction differs from germline and may be a read error. The rearrangement joins TRBV29-1 to TRBJ2-2, with TRBD1 as a possible D gene (6 bases). CDR1 is SQVTM and CDR2 is ANQGSEA in the germline V gene. The CDR3 runs to 14 residues. The CDR3 sequence: CSARGDQGTGDLFF. The CDR3 nucleotides read TGCAGCGCCCGAGGGGATCAGGGGACCGGGGACCTGTTTTTT.

About this clonotype: Germline and junction disagree at one end, which may indicate a read error. The J gene is TRBJ2-2, the V gene TRBV5-6; 10 nucleotides align to TRBD1. Germline CDR1 reads SGHDT; CDR2 reads YYEEEE. CDR3 length equals 15 residues. The CDR3 DNA sequence: TGTACCAGCAGCATTGACAGGGGGCGTACTGGGGAGCTGTTTTTT. Encoded protein: CTSSIDRGRTGELFF.

Of note for this clonotype: The junction departs from the called germline gene at one end, perhaps through a read error. The V call is TRBV12-3 or TRBV12-4, the J call TRBJ1-6; D not certain. The length of the CDR3 is 14 residues. The CDR3 DNA sequence: TGTGCCAGCAGTTTCCGGCATGAGAATTCACACCTCCACTTT. Amino acids: CASSFRHENSHLHF.

A few counts support this clonotype. The rearrangement links TRBV7-3 to TRBJ1-2; TRBD1 might be the D (5 bases). The CDR3 runs 16 residues. Trimming removed 5 bases from V and 7 bases from J, with 23 bases in between. Per germline, CDR1 SGHTA and CDR2 FQGTGA. CDR3 sequence reads: CASSPTGGGLQSGYTF. Here the CDR3 DNA reads TGTGCCAGCAGCCCTACTGGGGGGGGGTTGCAATCTGGCTACACCTTC.

The CDR3 reads CANIHHRSYEQYF. As DNA, the CDR3 is TGTGCCAACATCCACCACAGGTCCTACGAGCAGTACTTC. This chain uses TRBV6-1 with TRBJ2-7; D possibly corresponds to TRBD1 (5 bases). Trimming stripped 10 bases from V and 1 base from J, with 14 bases between. Germline loops: CDR1 MNHNS, CDR2 SASEGT. The CDR3 has 13 amino acids.

Worth noting for this clonotype: A much larger clone lies one base from this, so it may be a read error. The chain employs TRBV5-1 and TRBJ1-4, with D possibly being TRBD1 (6 bases). The CDR3 runs to 14 residues. Germline assignment: CDR1 SGHRS and CDR2 YFSETQ. CDR3 nucleotide sequence: TGCGCCAGCCGCTTTGGCAGGGGAGAAGAAAAACTGTTTTTT. As protein: CASRFGRGEEKLFF.

This rearrangement joins TRBV6-6 to TRBJ1-5; 7 bases align to TRBD1. CDR1 is MNHNY and CDR2 is SVGAGI in the germline V gene (reference sequence). CDR3 size: 14 residues. The V gene end was trimmed by 6 bases and the J gene end by 8 bases; junction bases not matched to a gene: 10. As DNA, the CDR3 is TGTGCCAGCAGATTCGACAGGGTAGACGAGCCCCAGCATTTT. Protein: CASRFDRVDEPQHF.

In the case of this clonotype: The junction and the germline gene differ at one end; a read error may be behind it. This chain connects TRBV6-1 to TRBJ1-6; TRBD1 agrees at 8 bases. Germline V gene lookup returns CDR1 MNHNS and CDR2 SASEGT. The CDR3 runs to 15 residues. CDR3 sequence (DNA): TGTGCGAGCAGTGCGGCAGGGGGCGTTAATTCACCCCTCCACTTT. This translates into CASSAAGGVNSPLHF.

Points on this clonotype: Germline and junction disagree at one end, which may indicate a read error. This rearrangement joins TRBV28 to TRBJ2-7; D may correspond to TRBD1 or TRBD2 (5 bases each). The CDR3 extends over 15 amino acids. From germline, CDR1 is MDHEN and CDR2 SYDVKM. Written as DNA, the CDR3 is TGCGCCAGCAGTTACATAGGGTCGGGGCGAGACGAGCAGTACTTC. Protein sequence: CASSYIGSGRDEQYF.

About this clonotype itself: Compared with germline, one end of the junction differs, possibly owing to a read error. The chain recombines TRBV11-3 with TRBJ2-7; D might be TRBD1 (6 bases). Per germline, CDR1 SGHNT and CDR2 YENEEA. The CDR3 covers 15 residues. CDR3 DNA: TGTGCCAGCAGCTTACGGGCAGGGGTCTCCTACGAGCAAAATTTC. Encoded protein: CASSLRAGVSYEQNF.

With respect to this clonotype: A much larger clone differs by one base, so this may be a read error. The chain has TRBV12-3 or TRBV12-4 and TRBJ2-5, with D perhaps matching TRBD1 or TRBD2 (5 bases each). The length of the CDR3 is 13 residues. Trimming took off 5 bases at V and 3 bases at J, with 10 bases between the two ends. The CDR3 here is CASSRDAKETQYF. CDR3 nucleotide sequence: TGTGCCAGCAGTCGGGACGCTAAAGAGACCCAGTACTTC.

On this clonotype itself: A much larger clone sits a single nucleotide away, making a read error possible. The chain uses TRBV28 and TRBJ1-5, with 9 bases matching TRBD1. With the DNA end fitting TRBJ2-3 better, the J assignment may be wrong. The CDR3 length is 17 residues. CDR1 MDHEN and CDR2 SYDVKM come from the germline V gene. This CDR3 is CASLYRGQFGSNQPQYF. The CDR3 DNA sequence: TGTGCCAGCTTGTACAGGGGGCAGTTTGGCAGCAATCAGCCCCAGTATTTT.

This clonotype was recorded only once. This CDR3 fails to terminate in the conserved phenylalanine or tryptophan, so it likely reflects a read error. V is TRBV6-2 or TRBV6-3 and J is TRBJ1-5; perhaps TRBD1 as D (5 bases). The J call may be incorrect, as the DNA end agrees better with TRBJ2-3. The CDR3 is 15 amino acids. CDR1 MNHEY and CDR2 SVGEGT come from the germline V gene. CDR3 region: CASSYPSQRRQPQYL. As DNA, the CDR3 is TGTGCCAGCAGTTACCCGAGTCAGCGTAGACAGCCCCAGTATCTT.

This clonotype has a handful of counts. Given a much more abundant clone one base away, this may be a read error. This chain connects TRBV6-2 or TRBV6-3 to TRBJ2-7; no firm D call. This CDR3 has 11 amino acids. Per germline, CDR1 MNHEY and CDR2 SVGEGT. The CDR3 DNA reads TGTGTCAGCAGCAATACCTACGAGCAGTACTTC. Protein product: CVSSNTYEQYF.

The chain employs TRBV15 and TRBJ1-3; no reliable D call. Germline lookup yields CDR1 LNHNV and CDR2 YYDKDF (reference sequence). The CDR3 length is 16 residues. V gave up 0 bases and J gave up 0 bases, with 9 bases separating them. The CDR3, as DNA: TGTGCCACCAGCAGAGATCGAGGTGTCTCTGGAAACACCATATATTTT. This sequence encodes CATSRDRGVSGNTIYF.

The chain couples TRBV11-2 to TRBJ2-5; perhaps TRBD2 as D (6 bases). Germline V lookup: CDR1 SGHAT, CDR2 FQNNGV. This CDR3 region has 14 residues. The CDR3 DNA reads as TGTGCTAGTAGCGCAGGGACTTTCCGAGAGACCCAGTACTTC. Translated: CASSAGTFRETQYF.

This clonotype was found a few times. The chain recombines TRBV20-1 with TRBJ2-7, with TRBD2 identical over 7 bases. The V gene end was trimmed by 0 bases and the J gene end by 2 bases; junction bases not matched to a gene: 10. The CDR3 covers 16 residues. Germline-derived CDR1 and CDR2 are DFQATT and SNEGSKA (reference sequence). CDR3 nucleotide sequence: TGCAGTGCTAGAGATGGGAGCGGGGACGTCACCTACGAGCAGTACTTC. It yields the protein CSARDGSGDVTYEQYF.

The table lists this clonotype with a few counts. The J gene is TRBJ1-1, the V gene TRBV5-1; D ambiguous. Trimming shortened V by 0 bases and J by 5 bases, and 11 bases separated the two germline ends. CDR3 length: 14 residues. From germline, CDR1 is SGHRS and CDR2 YFSETQ. The CDR3 sequence is CASSLAKGRTEAFF. CDR3 sequence (DNA): TGCGCCAGCAGCTTGGCCAAGGGTAGGACTGAAGCTTTCTTT.

Remarks on this clonotype: At one end, the junction sequence differs from germline, possibly due to a read error. The V call is TRBV4-3, the J call TRBJ2-5, with 8 positions matching TRBD1. Germline V gives CDR1 LGHNA, CDR2 YSLEER. The CDR3 spans 16 residues. The CDR3 here is CASCHYFQGAAETQYF. In DNA, the CDR3 is TGCGCCAGCTGCCATTATTTCCAGGGGGCCGCAGAGACCCAGTACTTC.

The chain recombines TRBV16 with TRBJ2-1; D not certain. The CDR3 consists of 13 residues. Germline V gene sequence: CDR1 KGHSY, CDR2 FQNENV. With 10 bases removed from V and 6 bases from J, the gap between germline ends came to 16 bases. The CDR3 DNA reads TGTGCCATCACAACTGATCTTTGCAATGAGCAGTTCTTC. Translating gives CAITTDLCNEQFF.

To note about this clonotype: The junction departs from the called germline gene at one end, perhaps through a read error. This chain links TRBV20-1 with TRBJ2-1; D is tentatively TRBD1 or TRBD2 (5 bases each). Per germline, CDR1 DFQATT and CDR2 SNEGSKA (reference sequence). The CDR3 is made up of 16 amino acids. CDR3 nucleotides: TGCAGTACTAGAGACGGACATGGGAAAGTTTACAATGAGCAGTTCTTC. As protein: CSTRDGHGKVYNEQFF.

As concerns this clonotype: A much larger clone lies one base from this, so it may be a read error. This chain links TRBV5-1 with TRBJ1-2; the D is unclear. The CDR3 covers 16 residues. Germline CDR1 reads SGHRS; CDR2 reads YFSETQ. Between the trimmed V and J ends, which lost 3 bases and 8 bases, there was a span of 23 bases. The CDR3 nucleotides read TGCGCCAGCAGCTCACGCGAGTCCGGGATAGGTACGGGCTACACCTTC. As protein: CASSSRESGIGTGYTF.